This T cell receptor (beta chain) was captured in a study of control samples from healthy donors and cancer patients. Sequencing was performed with immunoSEQ multiplex PCR; in TCRdb, only in-frame clones are kept and a portion is missing. Of tens of thousands of clones in the sample, approximately 94% are singletons; the top ten hold over 2.5%. The germline CDR1 and CDR2 sequences are SEHNR and FQNEAQ (reference sequence). The CDR3 extends over 14 amino acids. Trimming took 2 bases from V and 8 from J; bases not matched to a gene: 7. The TCR originated in a woman under 40 in good health. The material sequenced was blood. The chain couples TRBV7-9 to TRBJ1-2; 8 nucleotides align to TRBD1. The CDR3 spells CASSLPDRDKGYTF. Here the CDR3 DNA reads TGTGCCAGCAGCTTACCGGACAGGGATAAGGGCTACACCTTC. The full variable domain, completed using reference TRBV7-9 and TRBJ1-2, is DTGVSQNPRHKITKRGQNVTFRCDPISEHNRLYWYRQTLGQGPEFLTYFQNEAQLEKSRLLSDRFSAERPKGSFSTLEIQRTEQGDSAMYLCASSLPDRDKGYTFGSGTRLTVV.